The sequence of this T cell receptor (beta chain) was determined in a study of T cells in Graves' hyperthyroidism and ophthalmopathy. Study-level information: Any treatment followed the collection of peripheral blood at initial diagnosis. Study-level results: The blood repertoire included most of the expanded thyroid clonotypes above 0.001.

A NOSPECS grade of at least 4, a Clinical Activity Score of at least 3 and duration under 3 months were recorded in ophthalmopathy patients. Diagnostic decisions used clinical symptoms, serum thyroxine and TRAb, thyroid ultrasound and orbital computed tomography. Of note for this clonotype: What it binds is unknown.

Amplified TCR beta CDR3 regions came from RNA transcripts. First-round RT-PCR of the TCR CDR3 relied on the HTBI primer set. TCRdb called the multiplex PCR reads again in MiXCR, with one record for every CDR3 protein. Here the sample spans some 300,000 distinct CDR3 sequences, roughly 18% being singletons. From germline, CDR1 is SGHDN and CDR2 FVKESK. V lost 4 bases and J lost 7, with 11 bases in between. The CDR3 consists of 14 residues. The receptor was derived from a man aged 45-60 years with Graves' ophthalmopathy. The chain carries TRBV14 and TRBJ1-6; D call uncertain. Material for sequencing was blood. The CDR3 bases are TGTGCCAGCAGCCCAGTCCCATGGAATTCACCCCTCCACTTT. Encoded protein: CASSPVPWNSPLHF. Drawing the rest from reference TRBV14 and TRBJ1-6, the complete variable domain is EAGVTQFPSHSVIEKGQTVTLRCDPISGHDNLYWYRRVMGKEIKFLLHFVKESKQDESGMPNNRFLAERTGGTYSTLKVQPAELEDSGVYFCASSPVPWNSPLHFGNGTRLTVT.